A selection of T cell receptor beta chains follows, all from one sample in a study of beta chain features in type 1 diabetes. Profiled with immunoSEQ multiplex PCR; TCRdb holds only in-frame clones, not every one. The profile covers nearly 250,000 clones, with around 68% appearing a single time and 0.053% taken by the ten largest. The sample taken for sequencing was naive CD4+ T cells from blood. All receptors come from a man aged 30 to 39 in good health. Both conserved end residues are part of each CDR3. Fields, in order: clone size, V gene, CDR3 length, J gene, CDR3 protein. Clone size appears in some rows only: once, few, many, or a class for an expanded clone.

NA	TRBV30	14	TRBJ1-1	CAWSGLRRYTEAFF
NA	TRBV30	14	TRBJ2-3	CAWSRLGGTDTQYF
NA	TRBV29-1	14	TRBJ1-1	CSVAGWGRNTEAFF
NA	TRBV9	13	TRBJ2-3	CASSFLHTDTQYF
NA	TRBV7-8	16	TRBJ2-1	CASSDAWGTSLNEQFF
few	TRBV7-2	14	TRBJ2-2	CASSSLYNTGELFF
few	TRBV7-2	13	TRBJ2-1	CASSLDFYNEQFF
NA	TRBV18	13	TRBJ2-7	CASSPLWAYEQYF
NA	TRBV30	12	TRBJ2-1	CAWKPPPAMQFF
NA	TRBV20-1	10	TRBJ2-5	CSAEAETQYF
NA	TRBV30	13	TRBJ1-6	CAWSVDTNSPLHF
NA	TRBV15	12	TRBJ2-3	CATSRGTDTQYF
NA	TRBV29-1	15	TRBJ2-7	CSTNRASGGRNEQYF
NA	TRBV29-1	12	TRBJ2-2	CSVEGFTGELFF
NA	TRBV27	11	TRBJ1-1	CASKRKSEAFF
NA	TRBV29-1	14	TRBJ1-1	CSVLPGVGITEAFF
NA	TRBV30	13	TRBJ2-5	CAWGRQGGETQYF
NA	TRBV29-1	15	TRBJ1-1	CSVAQQGTVNTEAFF
NA	TRBV7-2	12	TRBJ2-5	CASSPYQETQYF